This entry describes one T cell receptor (beta chain). This record belongs to a study of blood T cell repertoires in COVID-19. Participants came from some 23 US areas, aged about 18 to 89 years. Cohort placement rested on clinical history that participants reported themselves. Cohort 3 donors counted as recovered after two negative PCRs, clearance, or resolved symptoms. As processed by the authors: Nucleated cell number was recorded as an estimate derived from reference gene primer amplification. Method: immunoSEQ multiplex PCR; TCRdb's copy keeps in-frame clones and lacks some. V, J and clone size derive from that table, while D and trimming were established from the DNA sequence. The table shows roughly 170,000 clones, with roughly 85% occurring only once. Trimming stripped 2 bases from V and 0 bases from J, with 16 bases between. The germline CDR1 and CDR2 sequences are PRHDT and FYEKMQ (reference sequence). The CDR3 sequence is 17 residues long.

The sample taken for sequencing was PBMCs or T cells enriched from blood (not recorded which). The source of this sequence is a woman aged 45-59 years who had recovered from COVID-19. V and J are TRBV13 and TRBJ1-1, with D possibly being TRBD1 (5 bases). This CDR3 is CASSLISLGHLNTEAFF. CDR3 in DNA: TGTGCCAGCAGCTTAATCTCCCTCGGACACCTGAACACTGAAGCTTTCTTT.